The 13 T cell receptor beta chains below were found in one sample sequenced in a study of cytomegalovirus exposure and HLA in healthy donors. In the PCR, 60 Vbeta and 13 Jbeta primers were used. Assay used: immunoSEQ multiplex PCR; TCRdb lists only in-frame clones, some missing. The repertoire table contains 200,000 to 250,000 clones. The sequencing input was PBMCs. All receptors come from a woman aged 25 to 45 in good health and CMV-seropositive.

V gene TRBV4-3 combines with J gene TRBJ1-1, with 9 bases identical to TRBD1. Germline V gene data show CDR1 as LGHNA and CDR2 as YSLEER. V was clipped by 3 bases and J by 11 bases; unmatched bases: 10. This CDR3 spans 14 amino acids. The CDR3 nucleotides read TGCGCCAGCAGCCAGCTTACAGGGGGCGATTTGGCTTTCTTT. It specifies CASSQLTGGDLAFF.

The chain is built from TRBV7-9 and TRBJ2-7; TRBD2 matches 8 bases. Germline loops: CDR1 SEHNR, CDR2 FQNEAQ (reference sequence). The CDR3 loop spans 13 amino acids. J gave up 6 bases and V 6 bases, and 7 bases lay outside the gene matches. The CDR3 sequence: CASRSSGGGEQYF. The CDR3 nucleotides read TGTGCCAGCAGGTCCAGCGGGGGCGGCGAGCAGTACTTC.

This chain connects TRBV5-1 to TRBJ2-4; 7 bases align to TRBD2. With V trimmed by 0 bases and J by 5 bases, 8 bases remained unmatched. This CDR3 has 16 amino acids. Germline values: CDR1 SGHRS, CDR2 YFSETQ. The CDR3: CASSLVIGGGQNIQYF. DNA of the CDR3: TGCGCCAGCAGCTTGGTAATAGGCGGGGGACAAAACATTCAGTACTTC. The whole variable domain, filled in from reference TRBV5-1 and TRBJ2-4, reads KAGVTQTPRYLIKTRGQQVTLSCSPISGHRSVSWYQQTPGQGLQFLFEYFSETQRNKGNFPGRFSGRQFSNSRSEMNVSTLELGDSALYLCASSLVIGGGQNIQYFGAGTRLSVL.

J is TRBJ2-1 and V is TRBV25-1; 8 bases agree with TRBD2. The germline gives CDR1 MGHDK, CDR2 SYGVNS. Unmatched junction bases numbered 9, after V lost 4 bases and J lost 4 bases. The length of the CDR3 is 16 residues. Here the CDR3 reads CASSATGGETYNEQFF. In DNA form, the CDR3 reads TGTGCCAGCAGTGCCACGGGGGGGGAAACTTACAATGAGCAGTTCTTC. Variable domain in full (rest from reference TRBV25-1 and TRBJ2-1): EADIYQTPRYLVIGTGKKITLECSQTMGHDKMYWYQQDPGMELHLIHYSYGVNSTEKGDLSSESTVSRIRTEHFPLTLESARPSHTSQYLCASSATGGETYNEQFFGPGTRLTVL.

This rearrangement joins TRBV6-5 to TRBJ1-2; 7 bases are a match to TRBD1. The germline V gene encodes CDR1 MNHEY and CDR2 SVGAGI. The ends lost 8 bases at V and 5 bases at J; junction bases unmatched: 14. The CDR3 has 15 residues. CDR3 DNA sequence: TGTGCCAGCGGGACAGCTCTACCTACGGGTTATGGCTACACCTTC. Protein sequence: CASGTALPTGYGYTF.

The CDR3 region is CSVALDRAATNEKLFF. In nucleotides, the CDR3 is TGCAGCGTCGCCCTGGACAGGGCTGCAACTAATGAAAAACTGTTTTTT. The chain carries TRBV29-1 and TRBJ1-4; 8 positions agree with TRBD1. The CDR3 length is 16 residues. With V trimmed by 6 bases and J by 0 bases, 9 bases remained unmatched. CDR1 is SQVTM, CDR2 ANQGSEA, per germline.

V gene TRBV5-1 combines with J gene TRBJ1-2, with 7 bases aligning to TRBD1. Germline V gives CDR1 SGHRS, CDR2 YFSETQ. This CDR3 is 14 amino acids long. Losses at the gene ends were 4 bases for V and 2 bases for J; bases not matched to a gene: 5. The CDR3 nucleotides read TGCGCCAGCAGCGCGACGACAGGGAACTATGGCTACACCTTC. It translates to CASSATTGNYGYTF.

The CDR3 sequence is CATERGFRETQYF. In nucleotides, the CDR3 is TGTGCCACCGAAAGGGGCTTTAGAGAGACCCAGTACTTC. The gene calls are TRBV7-9 and TRBJ2-5; TRBD1 is a possible D gene (5 bases). CDR3 length: 13 residues. V was trimmed by 10 bases and J by 4 bases, leaving 16 bases between them. Per the germline V gene, CDR1 is SEHNR and CDR2 is FQNEAQ (reference sequence).

This chain joins TRBV11-3 and TRBJ2-2, with D perhaps matching TRBD1 (6 bases). V gave up 0 bases and J gave up 5 bases, with 10 bases separating them. The CDR3 totals 15 residues. The germline V gene encodes CDR1 SGHNT and CDR2 YENEEA. For the CDR3, the DNA is TGTGCCAGCAGCTTAGATAGTCAGGGGACCGGGGAGCTGTTTTTT. Protein product: CASSLDSQGTGELFF.

The chain recombines TRBV7-8 with TRBJ1-2; D unclear. The CDR3 sequence is 15 residues long. CDR1 is SGHVS, CDR2 FQNEAQ, per germline. Trimming left V 5 bases short and J 0 bases short, with 13 bases between. The CDR3 DNA reads TGTGCCAGCAGCCTCCTTCGGACTCCTAACTATGGCTACACCTTC. Its translation is CASSLLRTPNYGYTF.

The chain uses TRBV19 and TRBJ2-1; D gene unclear. This CDR3 is 12 amino acids long. Per the germline V gene, CDR1 is LNHDA and CDR2 is SQIVND (reference sequence). V gave up 7 bases and J gave up 9 bases, with 13 bases separating them. The chain's CDR3 is CASTQKPGEQFF. DNA of the CDR3: TGTGCCAGTACCCAGAAACCAGGTGAGCAGTTCTTC. The full variable domain, rest sourced from reference TRBV19 and TRBJ2-1, is DGGITQSPKYLFRKEGQNVTLSCEQNLNHDAMYWYRQDPGQGLRLIYYSQIVNDFQKGDIAEGYSVSREKKESFPLTVTSAQKNPTAFYLCASTQKPGEQFFGPGTRLTVL.

This rearrangement joins TRBV11-3 to TRBJ2-2; D unresolved. CDR1 is SGHNT and CDR2 is YENEEA in the germline V gene. The CDR3 totals 12 residues. V lost 4 bases and J lost 6, with 6 bases in between. The CDR3 region is CASSSLSGELFF. The CDR3 nucleotides read TGTGCCAGCAGCTCTCTGTCCGGGGAGCTGTTTTTT.

A remark on this clone: In the same sample, other DNA sequences code for this CDR3. This chain links TRBV7-9 with TRBJ1-4; D gene ambiguous. The CDR3 contains 13 residues. The germline V and J ends were trimmed by 6 bases and 5 bases, with 10 bases remaining between them. The germline gives CDR1 SEHNR, CDR2 FQNEAQ (reference sequence). CDR3 sequence reads: CASSLTGNEKLFF. The CDR3 DNA is TGTGCCAGCAGTCTAACCGGGAATGAAAAACTGTTTTTT.